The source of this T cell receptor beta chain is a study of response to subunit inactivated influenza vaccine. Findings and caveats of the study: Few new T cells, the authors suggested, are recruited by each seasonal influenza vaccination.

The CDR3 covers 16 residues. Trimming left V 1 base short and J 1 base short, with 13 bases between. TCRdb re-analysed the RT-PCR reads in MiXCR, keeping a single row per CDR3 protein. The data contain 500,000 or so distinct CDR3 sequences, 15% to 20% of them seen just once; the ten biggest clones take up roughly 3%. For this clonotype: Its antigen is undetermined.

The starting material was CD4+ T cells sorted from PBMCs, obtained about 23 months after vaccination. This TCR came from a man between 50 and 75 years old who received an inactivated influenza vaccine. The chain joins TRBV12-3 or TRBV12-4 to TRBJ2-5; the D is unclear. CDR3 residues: CASSLGYTEIQETQYF. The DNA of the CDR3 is TGTGCCAGCAGTTTAGGGTACACAGAAATCCAAGAGACCCAGTACTTC.